This TCR beta chain is from a study of cytomegalovirus exposure and HLA in healthy donors. The sample holds a few counts of this clone. Its antigen is undetermined. Points from the study as a whole: Overall, roughly 160 TCR beta chains were annotated as cytomegalovirus-associated. Researchers reported from a later analysis that most CMV-associated TCR beta chains appeared HLA-restricted. Presence/absence analyses supposed approximately even sequencing depth among donors.

With 60 Vbeta and 13 Jbeta primers, the PCR was carried out. Sequencing was performed with immunoSEQ multiplex PCR; in TCRdb, only in-frame clones are kept and a portion is missing. The sample comprises over 95,000 clones, 70% to 80% of which are singletons, and 2.7% rests with the top ten. The V end lost 5 bases, the J end lost 5 bases, and 12 bases lay between the germline ends. The CDR3 contains 13 residues. CDR1 and CDR2 from the germline V gene are MNHEY and SMNVEV (reference sequence). The receptor comes from a female donor in good health and CMV-seronegative. This chain connects TRBV27 to TRBJ1-1, with D perhaps TRBD1 (6 bases). Sequencing was performed on PBMCs. CDR3 residues: CASSAQGWTEAFF. For the CDR3, the DNA is TGTGCCAGCAGTGCACAGGGTTGGACTGAAGCTTTCTTT.